This is a list of T cell receptor beta chains from one sample in a study of low-dose radiotherapy and immunotherapy resistance in tumors. TCRdb re-derived calls from the reads in MiXCR, one entry per CDR3 protein. The sample consists of 65,000 to 95,000 distinct CDR3 sequences, 17% of them appearing once. The input for sequencing was PBMCs, taken after low-dose radiotherapy plus immunotherapy. These receptors originate from a male donor with prostate cancer. Both conserved end residues are part of each CDR3. D genes are given only for firm matches. A row's size may be missing; if present it is once, few, many or a size class.

d_call clone_size j_call v_call cdr3_aa cdr3_nt
TRBD2 . TRBJ2-1 TRBV20-1 CSAPYGTRTYNEQFF TGCAGTGCCCCCTACGGGACTAGAACCTACAATGAGCAGTTCTTC
TRBD2 . TRBJ2-1 TRBV6-4 CASSDTSGSLGGNEQFF TGTGCCAGCAGTGACACTAGCGGGAGCTTGGGTGGCAATGAGCAGTTCTTC
TRBD1 . TRBJ2-3 TRBV4-3 CASSQDRTGGTDTQYF TGCGCCAGCAGCCAAGATCGGACAGGGGGCACAGATACGCAGTATTTT
. many TRBJ2-3 TRBV2 CASSPALAVSTDTQYF TGTGCCAGCAGCCCCGCGTTAGCGGTTAGCACAGATACGCAGTATTTT
. many TRBJ2-7 TRBV20-1 CSARQGNYEQYF TGCAGTGCTAGACAGGGTAACTACGAGCAGTACTTC
TRBD2 . TRBJ2-7 TRBV5-8 CASSTGGLAGVGTGELYF TGTGCCAGCAGCACCGGGGGGCTAGCGGGAGTTGGGACCGGGGAGCTGTACTTC
. . TRBJ2-3 TRBV5-4 CAMSRAVSDTQYF TGTGCCATGAGCCGCGCGGTGTCAGATACGCAGTATTTT
. many TRBJ2-1 TRBV4-3 CASSQEGPPSYNEQFF TGCGCCAGCAGCCAAGAGGGGCCCCCCTCCTACAATGAGCAGTTCTTC
TRBD1 many TRBJ1-2 TRBV28 CASHAGTGGASIYGYTF TGTGCCAGTCACGCAGGGACAGGGGGCGCTTCAATCTATGGCTACACCTTC
TRBD2 . TRBJ2-1 TRBV5-1 CASSLVGGRKSRNEQFF TGCGCCAGCAGCTTGGTCGGCGGGAGGAAATCGCGGAATGAGCAGTTCTTC
. many TRBJ2-7 TRBV10-3 CAIPPAGLSYEQYF TGTGCCATCCCTCCGGCGGGCCTCTCCTACGAGCAGTACTTC
. many TRBJ2-6 TRBV9 CASSGGANVLTF TGTGCCAGCAGCGGTGGGGCCAACGTCCTGACTTTC
TRBD2 few TRBJ2-1 TRBV5-4 CASSGLSSGRAGNEQFF TGTGCCAGCAGCGGATTGTCTAGCGGGAGGGCCGGGAATGAGCAGTTCTTC
TRBD2 many TRBJ2-7 TRBV18 CASSPGGSYEQYF TGTGCCAGCAGCCCGGGGGGATCCTACGAGCAGTACTTC
TRBD1 many TRBJ2-7 TRBV7-9 CASSARDSSYEQYF TGTGCCAGCAGCGCCCGGGACAGCTCCTACGAGCAGTACTTC
. . TRBJ2-1 TRBV5-1 CASSLDGYNEQFF TGCGCCAGCAGCTTGGACGGCTACAATGAGCAGTTCTTC